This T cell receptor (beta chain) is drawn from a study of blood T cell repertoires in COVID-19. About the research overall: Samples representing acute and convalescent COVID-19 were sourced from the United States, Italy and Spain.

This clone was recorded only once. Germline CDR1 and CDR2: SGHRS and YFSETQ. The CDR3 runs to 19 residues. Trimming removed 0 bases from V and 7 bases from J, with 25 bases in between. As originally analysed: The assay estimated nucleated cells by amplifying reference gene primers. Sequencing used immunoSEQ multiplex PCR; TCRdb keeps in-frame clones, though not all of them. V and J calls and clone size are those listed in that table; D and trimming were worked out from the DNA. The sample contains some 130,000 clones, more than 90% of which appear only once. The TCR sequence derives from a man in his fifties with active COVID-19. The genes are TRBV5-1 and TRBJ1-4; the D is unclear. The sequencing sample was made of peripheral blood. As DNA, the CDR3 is TGCGCCAGCAGCTTGGGGAATGTGAACCCGGGAGCTCTAGGTGAAAAACTGTTTTTT. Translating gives CASSLGNVNPGALGEKLFF.